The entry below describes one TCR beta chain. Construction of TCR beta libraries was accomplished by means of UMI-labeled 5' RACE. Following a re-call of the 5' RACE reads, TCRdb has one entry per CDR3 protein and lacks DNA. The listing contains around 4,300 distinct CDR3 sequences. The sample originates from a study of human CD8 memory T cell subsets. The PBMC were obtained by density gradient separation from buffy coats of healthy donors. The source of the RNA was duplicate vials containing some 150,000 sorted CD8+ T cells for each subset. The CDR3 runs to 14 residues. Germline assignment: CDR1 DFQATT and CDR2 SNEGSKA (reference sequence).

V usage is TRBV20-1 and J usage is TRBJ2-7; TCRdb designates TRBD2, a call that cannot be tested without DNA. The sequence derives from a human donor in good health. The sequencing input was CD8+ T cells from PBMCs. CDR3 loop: CSARGLADYYEQYF.